This section outlines one T cell receptor beta chain sequence together with its context. Participant-given clinical history determined each cohort assignment. The data belong to a study of blood T cell repertoires in COVID-19. Study-level information: Whether acute or convalescent, the COVID-19 samples came from the United States, Italy and Spain.

This CDR3 is built from 16 residues. V shed 5 bases, J shed 4 bases, and the junction held 13 bases outside the gene matches. Germline V gene data show CDR1 as SGHVS and CDR2 as FQNEAQ. As handled by the study authors: Amplified reference gene primers provided the basis for estimating nucleated cell counts. The assay was immunoSEQ multiplex PCR, and TCRdb's table has in-frame clones only and misses some. The D gene and trimming were derived from the DNA, and the V and J assignments and clone size from that table. The table lists 160,000 or so clones, more than 85% of them singletons. What was sequenced was PBMCs or T cells enriched from blood (not recorded which). The chain recombines TRBV7-8 with TRBJ1-2; 7 bases agree with TRBD1. This TCR was sampled from a human donor with acute COVID-19. The donor label of this sample is uncertain. The CDR3: CASSTRVTGARYGYTF. As DNA, the CDR3 is TGTGCCAGCAGCACTCGAGTAACAGGGGCCCGCTATGGCTACACCTTC.